The clone carrying this T cell receptor beta chain came up many times. Its antigen is not known. The sample belongs to a study of T-cell reconstitution after alpha-beta-depleted transplantation in children. Overall study findings and caveats: It was surviving recipient T cells and thymic progenitors that gave some patients high TCRbeta diversity at day 60. Expanded graft clones numbering several hundred reportedly gave rise to alpha-beta T cells about two months after transplant. Newly generated T cells supplied most T-cell counts and diversity one year post-transplant.

Unique molecular identifiers were built into the TCRbeta library. TCRdb used MiXCR to reprocess the PCR reads, holding one entry per CDR3 protein. The sample holds about 150,000 distinct CDR3 sequences, around 10% seen once. V gave up 6 bases and J gave up 6 bases, with 5 bases separating them. CDR3 length: 9 amino acids. CDR1 and CDR2 (germline): DFQATT, SNEGSKA (reference sequence). The source material was PBMCs, sampled before TCRalphabeta/CD19-depleted stem cell transplant. The chain joins TRBV20-1 to TRBJ1-2; no clear D gene. This clonotype originated in a boy aged 2-15 years with acute myeloid leukemia, due to receive a stem cell transplant. As DNA, the CDR3 is TGCAGTGCCTATAATGGCTACACCTTC. It encodes CSAYNGYTF.